The TCR beta chain described here comes from a study of blood T cells in healthy people across ages. The study, taken as a whole, reports: Investigators viewed diversity estimates from one million T cells as underestimates, the study reported. Diversity of TCR beta per million T cells declined in a roughly linear way with age.

Healthy Russian Caucasian donors spanned ages about 6 to 100 years. It was ten milliliters of peripheral blood that were drawn from each donor. Comments on this clonotype: No antigen is known for it.

PCR was performed a second time for about 7 to 12 cycles using a sample-barcoded 5' primer and a J-beta primer mix. TCRdb re-analysed the 5' RACE reads in MiXCR, keeping a single row per CDR3 protein. Of approximately 320,000 distinct CDR3 sequences detected, 27% appear once; the ten largest clones hold 29%. The CDR3 consists of 13 residues. V dropped 3 bases and J dropped 6 bases, with 12 bases sitting between them. The sequence derives from a woman in her 70s in good health. V is TRBV12-3 or TRBV12-4 and J is TRBJ2-7, with D perhaps TRBD1 or TRBD2 (5 bases each). Sequenced sample: blood. In nucleotides, the CDR3 is TGTGCCAGCAGTTTGGTAGGGACCGGCGAGCAGTACTTC. Translating gives CASSLVGTGEQYF.